These T cell receptor beta chains were read from a single sample in a study of long-term antiretroviral therapy in people with HIV. Clones were read by immunoSEQ multiplex PCR, and TCRdb kept only the in-frame ones, dropping some. The table records 30,000 or so clones, roughly 90% of them present only once. This specimen consisted of unsorted PBMCs, obtained 0.5 years after starting antiretroviral therapy. The source of these receptors is a woman younger than 35 with HIV. Each CDR3 is given with its conserved first and last residue. Fields, in order: J gene, D gene, CDR3 length, clone size, V gene, CDR3 protein, CDR3 DNA. A D gene is named only where the DNA matches it firmly. Where a row states a size, it is once, few, many or the class of an expanded clone; other rows omit it.

TRBJ2-3 | TRBD2 | 16 | . | TRBV19 | CASSVVSGAGTDTQYF | TGTGCCAGTAGTGTAGTTAGCGGGGCCGGCACAGATACGCAGTATTTT
TRBJ2-5 | TRBD1 | 16 | once | TRBV28 | CASSLYWGQGKETQYF | TGTGCCAGCAGTTTATATTGGGGACAGGGAAAAGAGACCCAGTACTTC
TRBJ1-2 | TRBD1 | 13 | . | TRBV28 | CASSWTGEDGYTF | TGTGCCAGCAGTTGGACAGGGGAGGATGGCTACACCTTC
TRBJ1-5 | . | 17 | . | TRBV6-1 | CAGSEAEGGYSNQPQHF | TGTGCCGGCAGTGAAGCTGAGGGGGGTTATAGCAATCAGCCCCAGCATTTT
TRBJ2-7 | . | 12 | . | TRBV6-1 | CASIGGAYEQYF | TGTGCCAGTATAGGGGGTGCCTACGAGCAGTACTTC
TRBJ1-1 | . | 13 | . | TRBV27 | CASSLVPNTEAFF | TGTGCCAGCAGTTTAGTGCCGAACACTGAAGCTTTCTTT
TRBJ2-5 | . | 14 | . | TRBV19 | CASSIGTFGETQYF | TGTGCCAGTAGTATTGGGACCTTCGGGGAGACCCAGTACTTC
TRBJ2-7 | . | 14 | few | TRBV5-4 | CASSLGGSYYEQYF | TGTGCCAGCAGCTTGGGGGGCAGTTACTACGAGCAGTACTTC
TRBJ2-5 | TRBD2 | 15 | few | TRBV7-3 | CASSLLPGLQETQYF | TGTGCCAGCAGCCTCCTACCGGGACTACAAGAGACCCAGTACTTC
TRBJ2-7 | . | 15 | . | TRBV7-6 | CASSPRGSLFYEQYF | TGTGCCAGCAGCCCCCGTGGATCTCTGTTCTACGAGCAGTACTTC
TRBJ2-1 | TRBD1 | 16 | . | TRBV15 | CATSGERTGSYNEQFF | TGTGCCACCAGCGGGGAAAGGACAGGGTCCTACAATGAGCAGTTCTTC
TRBJ2-7 | . | 16 | . | TRBV7-6 | CASSYNGGLPPYEQYF | TGTGCCAGCAGCTATAACGGTGGACTACCGCCCTACGAGCAGTACTTC
TRBJ2-7 | TRBD1 | 15 | . | TRBV19 | CASSITGQESYEQYF | TGTGCCAGTAGTATAACCGGACAGGAGTCCTACGAGCAGTACTTC
TRBJ2-7 | TRBD1 | 13 | . | TRBV18 | CASSPGQTTEQYF | TGTGCCAGCTCACCGGGACAGACGACCGAGCAGTACTTC
TRBJ2-7 | . | 15 | once | TRBV4-3 | CASSQESIGGYEQYF | TGCGCCAGCAGCCAAGAATCGATCGGGGGCTACGAGCAGTACTTC
TRBJ2-7 | TRBD2 | 17 | . | TRBV28 | CASSSPGLAGARGEQYF | TGTGCCAGCAGTTCTCCGGGACTAGCGGGAGCTAGGGGCGAGCAGTACTTC
TRBJ2-1 | . | 16 | . | TRBV7-6 | CASSFTGQSSYNEQFF | TGTGCCAGCAGCTTTACGGGACAAAGCTCCTACAATGAGCAGTTCTTC
TRBJ2-1 | . | 15 | . | TRBV7-2 | CASSFRDAVYNEQFF | TGTGCCAGCAGCTTTCGCGACGCGGTATACAATGAGCAGTTCTTC
TRBJ2-1 | . | 12 | . | TRBV4-1 | CASSQAGNEQFF | TGCGCCAGCAGCCAAGCTGGCAATGAGCAGTTCTTC
TRBJ2-7 | TRBD1 | 14 | . | TRBV7-8 | CASSLTGGWVEQYF | TGTGCCAGCAGCTTAACAGGGGGCTGGGTCGAGCAGTACTTC
TRBJ2-5 | . | 16 | . | TRBV6-1 | CASSATSGSYQETQYF | TGTGCCAGCAGTGCAACTAGTGGGTCGTACCAAGAGACCCAGTACTTC
TRBJ1-2 | . | 14 | few | TRBV19 | CASSIAGSKGGYTF | TGTGCCAGTAGTATAGCAGGATCCAAAGGTGGCTACACCTTC
TRBJ1-2 | . | 15 | . | TRBV9 | CASSVVTEGNYGYTF | TGTGCCAGCAGCGTAGTAACGGAGGGGAACTATGGCTACACCTTC
TRBJ2-7 | . | 14 | few | TRBV18 | CASSPLLGTYEQYF | TGTGCCAGCTCACCACTTTTGGGAACCTACGAGCAGTACTTC
TRBJ2-3 | TRBD2 | 16 | . | TRBV9 | CASSDNPGLETDTQYF | TGTGCCAGCAGCGATAATCCGGGACTAGAAACAGATACGCAGTATTTT
TRBJ2-3 | TRBD1 | 15 | once | TRBV11-3 | CASSLTGVITDTQYF | TGTGCCAGCAGCCTAACAGGGGTCATCACAGATACGCAGTATTTT
TRBJ2-5 | TRBD1 | 15 | . | TRBV27 | CASSVTRQGEETQYF | TGTGCCAGCAGTGTTACACGACAGGGAGAGGAGACCCAGTACTTC
TRBJ1-1 | TRBD1 | 13 | . | TRBV6-1 | CATRGQGRTEAFF | TGTGCCACACGCGGACAGGGACGGACTGAAGCTTTCTTT
TRBJ1-4 | . | 14 | . | TRBV28 | CASSSQGVSEKLFF | TGTGCCAGCAGTTCACAGGGAGTAAGTGAAAAACTGTTTTTT
TRBJ2-1 | . | 13 | . | TRBV9 | CASSARSGGEQFF | TGTGCCAGCAGCGCCCGGTCCGGGGGTGAGCAGTTCTTC
TRBJ1-1 | . | 13 | . | TRBV27 | CASSYYGNTEAFF | TGTGCCAGCAGCTACTATGGGAACACTGAAGCTTTCTTT
TRBJ1-1 | . | 16 | . | TRBV7-2 | CASSFGPRRSNTEAFF | TGTGCCAGCAGCTTTGGACCCAGACGGTCGAACACTGAAGCTTTCTTT
TRBJ1-1 | TRBD1 | 13 | . | TRBV19 | CASLDRGRWEAFF | TGTGCCAGCCTCGACAGGGGGCGGTGGGAAGCTTTCTTT
TRBJ2-7 | . | 12 | few | TRBV2 | CASEAESYEQYF | TGTGCCAGCGAAGCGGAGTCCTACGAGCAGTACTTC
TRBJ2-3 | TRBD2 | 15 | . | TRBV7-8 | CASSLAPSGLDTQYF | TGTGCCAGCAGCTTAGCCCCTAGCGGGTTGGATACGCAGTATTTT
TRBJ1-6 | TRBD1 | 11 | . | TRBV15 | CATSQGTGLIF | TGTGCCACCAGCCAAGGGACAGGTTTAATCTTT
TRBJ1-3 | TRBD1 | 15 | . | TRBV9 | CASTNQGAKGNTIYF | TGTGCCAGCACCAATCAGGGGGCGAAAGGAAACACCATATATTTT
TRBJ2-7 | TRBD1 | 18 | . | TRBV7-3 | CASSITGVAAAHPYEQYF | TGTGCCAGCAGCATCACAGGGGTCGCCGCGGCGCACCCCTACGAGCAGTACTTC
TRBJ2-1 | . | 15 | . | TRBV9 | CASSFRGENANEQFF | TGTGCCAGCAGCTTCCGCGGGGAGAATGCGAATGAGCAGTTCTTC
TRBJ2-2 | . | 16 | once | TRBV9 | CASSLWDTGGTGELFF | TGTGCCAGCAGCCTTTGGGACACCGGTGGGACCGGGGAGCTGTTTTTT
TRBJ2-2 | TRBD2 | 15 | . | TRBV10-3 | CAITPSGTNTGELFF | TGTGCCATCACTCCTAGCGGCACGAACACCGGGGAGCTGTTTTTT
TRBJ2-1 | . | 13 | . | TRBV6-6 | CASSPHGQNEQFF | TGTGCCAGCAGCCCCCACGGACAGAATGAGCAGTTCTTC
TRBJ2-5 | . | 15 | . | TRBV4-3 | CASSQDTASQETQYF | TGCGCCAGCAGCCAAGATACCGCCTCACAAGAGACCCAGTACTTC
TRBJ2-7 | TRBD1 | 18 | . | TRBV10-3 | CAISEDPQARGTDYEQYF | TGTGCCATCAGTGAGGATCCACAAGCCAGGGGGACGGACTACGAGCAGTACTTC
TRBJ2-1 | . | 15 | . | TRBV7-9 | CASSSLPSTDNEQFF | TGTGCCAGCAGCTCCCTTCCAAGCACCGACAATGAGCAGTTCTTC
TRBJ1-1 | . | 13 | once | TRBV7-9 | CASSSFSRSEAFF | TGTGCCAGCAGCTCGTTCTCGAGATCTGAAGCTTTCTTT
TRBJ2-3 | TRBD2 | 19 | . | TRBV19 | CASSIVTLAGEASTDTQYF | TGTGCCAGTAGTATAGTAACACTAGCGGGAGAAGCTAGCACAGATACGCAGTATTTT
TRBJ2-2 | . | 14 | few | TRBV19 | CAIEIGPGSGELFF | TGTGCCATCGAGATAGGTCCAGGGTCCGGGGAGCTGTTTTTT
TRBJ2-6 | . | 14 | . | TRBV7-9 | CALPGGSGANVLTF | TGTGCCCTGCCAGGCGGCTCTGGGGCCAACGTCCTGACTTTC
TRBJ2-7 | . | 13 | . | TRBV15 | CATSLQGTYEQYF | TGTGCCACCAGCCTGCAGGGTACCTACGAGCAGTACTTC
TRBJ1-5 | TRBD1 | 14 | . | TRBV2 | CASSRTGSGQPQHF | TGTGCCAGCAGTCGGACAGGGTCGGGTCAGCCCCAGCATTTT
TRBJ1-5 | . | 15 | . | TRBV27 | CASSLSVGGRQPQHF | TGTGCCAGCAGTTTGTCCGTCGGGGGAAGGCAGCCCCAGCATTTT
TRBJ1-5 | . | 17 | . | TRBV7-2 | CASSLAGSRGGSQPQHF | TGTGCCAGCAGCTTAGCGGGCTCTCGGGGGGGCTCTCAGCCCCAGCATTTT
TRBJ2-7 | . | 15 | few | TRBV9 | CASSPRGYNSYEQYF | TGTGCCAGCAGCCCCCGCGGTTATAACTCCTACGAGCAGTACTTC
TRBJ1-2 | . | 13 | . | TRBV6-6 | CASTADWDGGYTF | TGTGCCAGCACGGCAGATTGGGACGGTGGCTACACCTTC
TRBJ2-3 | TRBD2 | 15 | . | TRBV4-3 | CASSQDAGGGDTQYF | TGCGCCAGCAGCCAAGATGCTGGGGGGGGAGATACGCAGTATTTT
TRBJ1-4 | . | 14 | . | TRBV27 | CASSLFGANEKLFF | TGTGCCAGCAGTTTATTTGGGGCTAATGAAAAACTGTTTTTT
TRBJ2-7 | . | 13 | . | TRBV28 | CASSLAGSGEQYF | TGTGCCAGCAGTTTAGCAGGGAGTGGCGAGCAGTACTTC
TRBJ2-6 | . | 15 | . | TRBV6-5 | CASSYEGSGANVLTF | TGTGCCAGCAGTTACGAAGGCTCTGGGGCCAACGTCCTGACTTTC